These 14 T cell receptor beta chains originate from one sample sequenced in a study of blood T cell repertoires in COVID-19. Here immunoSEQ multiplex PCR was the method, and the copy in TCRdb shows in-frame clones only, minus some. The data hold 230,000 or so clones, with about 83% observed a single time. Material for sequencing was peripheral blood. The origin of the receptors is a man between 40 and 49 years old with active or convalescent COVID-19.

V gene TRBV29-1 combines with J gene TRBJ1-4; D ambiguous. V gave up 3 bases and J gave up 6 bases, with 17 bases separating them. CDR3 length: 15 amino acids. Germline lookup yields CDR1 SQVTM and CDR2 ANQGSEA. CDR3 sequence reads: CSVDLAGGSDEKLFF. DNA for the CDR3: TGCAGCGTTGATCTGGCGGGAGGTTCTGATGAAAAACTGTTTTTT.

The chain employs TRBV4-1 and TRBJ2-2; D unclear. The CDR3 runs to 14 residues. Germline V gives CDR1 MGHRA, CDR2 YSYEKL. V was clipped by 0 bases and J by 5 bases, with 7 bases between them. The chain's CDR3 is CASSQDEKTGELFF. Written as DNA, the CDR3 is TGCGCCAGCAGCCAAGATGAGAAAACCGGGGAGCTGTTTTTT.

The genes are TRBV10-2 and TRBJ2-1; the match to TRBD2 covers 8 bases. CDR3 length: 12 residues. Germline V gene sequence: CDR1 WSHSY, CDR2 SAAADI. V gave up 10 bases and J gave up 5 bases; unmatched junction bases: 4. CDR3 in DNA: TGCGCCATCGGGACTAGTCACAATGAGCAGTTCTTC. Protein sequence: CAIGTSHNEQFF.

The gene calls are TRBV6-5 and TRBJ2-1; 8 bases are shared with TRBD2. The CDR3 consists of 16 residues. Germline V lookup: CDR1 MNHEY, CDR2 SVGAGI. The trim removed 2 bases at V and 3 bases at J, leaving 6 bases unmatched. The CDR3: CASSYGKRGIYNEQFF. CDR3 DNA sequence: TGTGCCAGCAGTTACGGCAAGCGGGGGATCTACAATGAGCAGTTCTTC.

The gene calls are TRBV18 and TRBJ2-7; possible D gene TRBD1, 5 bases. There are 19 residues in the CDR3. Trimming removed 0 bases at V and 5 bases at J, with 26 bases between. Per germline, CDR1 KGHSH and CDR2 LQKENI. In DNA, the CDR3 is TGTGCCAGCTCACCACCAGATTTTCCGACAGTTATAGGTTCAAACGAGCAGTACTTC. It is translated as CASSPPDFPTVIGSNEQYF.

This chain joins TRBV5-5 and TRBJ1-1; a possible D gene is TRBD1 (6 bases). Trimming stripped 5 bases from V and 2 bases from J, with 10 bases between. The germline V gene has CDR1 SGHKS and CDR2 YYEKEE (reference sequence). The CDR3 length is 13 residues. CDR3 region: CASRRGHNTEAFF. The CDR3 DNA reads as TGTGCCAGCAGGCGGGGGCACAACACTGAAGCTTTCTTT.

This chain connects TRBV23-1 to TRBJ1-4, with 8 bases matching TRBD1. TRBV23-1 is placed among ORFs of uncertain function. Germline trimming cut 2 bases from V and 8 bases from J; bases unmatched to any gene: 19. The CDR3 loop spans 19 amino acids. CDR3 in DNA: TGCGCCAGCAGTCAAACACCGCTGGACAGGGCAACTCATCGGGAAAAACTGTTTTTT. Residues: CASSQTPLDRATHREKLFF.

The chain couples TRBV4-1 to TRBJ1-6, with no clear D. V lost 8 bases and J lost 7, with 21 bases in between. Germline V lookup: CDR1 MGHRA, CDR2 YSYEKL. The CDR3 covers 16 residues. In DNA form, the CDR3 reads TGCGCCAGCCGGGATCTAAAAGCTTCCCTCAATTCACCCCTCCACTTT. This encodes CASRDLKASLNSPLHF.

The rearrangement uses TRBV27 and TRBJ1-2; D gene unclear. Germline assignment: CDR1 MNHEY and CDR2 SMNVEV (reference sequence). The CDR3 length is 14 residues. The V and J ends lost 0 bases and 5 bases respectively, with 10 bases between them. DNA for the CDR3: TGTGCCAGCAGTTTATCGGGCCCAGAGTATGGCTACACCTTC. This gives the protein CASSLSGPEYGYTF.

The CDR3 DNA reads TGTGCCTGGAGTGCGAGCGGGCTCGGCGAGCAGTTCTTC. This translates into CAWSASGLGEQFF. This chain joins TRBV30 and TRBJ2-1, with D perhaps matching TRBD2 (6 bases). The germline V gene encodes CDR1 GTSNPN and CDR2 SVGIG (reference sequence). There are 13 residues in the CDR3. The V end was cut by 1 base, the J end by 10 bases, with 14 bases between.

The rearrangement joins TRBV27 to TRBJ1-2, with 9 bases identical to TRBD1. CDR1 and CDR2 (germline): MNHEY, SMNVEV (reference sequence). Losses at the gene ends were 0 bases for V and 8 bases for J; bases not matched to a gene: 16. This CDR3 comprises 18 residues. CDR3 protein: CASSLSSGTGPSGGGYTF. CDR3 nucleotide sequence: TGTGCCAGCAGTTTATCGTCCGGGACAGGGCCTTCAGGCGGCGGCTACACCTTC.

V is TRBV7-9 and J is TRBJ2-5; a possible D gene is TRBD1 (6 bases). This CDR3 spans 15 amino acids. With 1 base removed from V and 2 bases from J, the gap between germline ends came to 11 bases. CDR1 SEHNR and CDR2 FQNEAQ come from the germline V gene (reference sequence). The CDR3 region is CASSLGLDRQETQYF. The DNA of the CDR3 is TGTGCCAGCAGCTTAGGCCTCGACAGGCAAGAGACCCAGTACTTC.

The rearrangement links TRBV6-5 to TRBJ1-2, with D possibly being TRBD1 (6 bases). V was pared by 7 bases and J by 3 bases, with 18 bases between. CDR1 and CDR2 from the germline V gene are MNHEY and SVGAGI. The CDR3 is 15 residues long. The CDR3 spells CASTERGQVDYGYTF. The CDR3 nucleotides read TGTGCCAGCACCGAGAGGGGACAAGTAGACTATGGCTACACCTTC.

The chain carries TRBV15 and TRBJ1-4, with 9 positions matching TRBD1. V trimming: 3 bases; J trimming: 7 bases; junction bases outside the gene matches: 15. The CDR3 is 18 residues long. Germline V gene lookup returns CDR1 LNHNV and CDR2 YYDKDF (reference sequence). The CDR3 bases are TGTGCCACCAGCAGCCTATTCGGGACAGGGAGGGAGCGTGAAAAACTGTTTTTT. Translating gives CATSSLFGTGREREKLFF.